Following are 25 T cell receptor beta chains from one sample sequenced in a study of graft-versus-host responses after intestinal transplantation. Only in-frame clones appear in the TCRdb table, and some are missing; sequencing was by immunoSEQ multiplex PCR. The sample shows approximately 70,000 clones, roughly 92% of them seen only once. The source material was bone marrow, sampled approximately 700 days after intestinal transplantation. Every receptor here comes from a human patient who received an intestinal transplant, so some T cells may come from the graft donor.

V usage is TRBV7-9 and J usage is TRBJ2-7; D is unclear. V gave up 4 bases and J gave up 2 bases, with 12 bases separating them. CDR1 and CDR2 from the germline V gene are SEHNR and FQNEAQ (reference sequence). The CDR3 is made up of 14 amino acids. The CDR3 DNA is TGTGCCAGCAGCTCGCCCCGGACCCCCTACGAGCAGTACTTC. Encoded protein: CASSSPRTPYEQYF.

V is TRBV28 and J is TRBJ2-4; 7 bases map to TRBD2. The CDR3 sequence is 16 residues long. Germline values: CDR1 MDHEN, CDR2 SYDVKM. Unmatched junction bases numbered 9, after V lost 1 base and J lost 6 bases. The CDR3 loop is CASSLSPSGLTNIQYF. CDR3 in DNA: TGTGCCAGCAGTTTATCCCCTAGCGGACTCACAAACATTCAGTACTTC.

The chain employs TRBV10-1 and TRBJ1-1; D possibly corresponds to TRBD1 (5 bases). From germline, CDR1 is WNHNN and CDR2 SYGVQD (reference sequence). The CDR3 consists of 12 residues. Between the trimmed V and J ends, which lost 8 bases and 0 bases, there was a span of 7 bases. The CDR3 region is CASQGLNTEAFF. In nucleotides, the CDR3 is TGCGCCAGCCAGGGATTGAACACTGAAGCTTTCTTT.

In this sample, this clone turned up once. The rearrangement links TRBV7-6 to TRBJ1-5, with TRBD1 matching 7 bases. Germline V gives CDR1 SGHVS, CDR2 FNYEAQ. V shed 1 base and J 5 bases; nucleotides not matched to a gene: 8. The CDR3 is 16 amino acids. The CDR3 sequence: CASSLGQGGEDQPQHF. Written as DNA, the CDR3 is TGTGCCAGCAGCTTAGGACAGGGAGGGGAGGATCAGCCCCAGCATTTT.

This clone has just one count. The gene calls are TRBV28 and TRBJ2-3, with D unresolved. Germline values: CDR1 MDHEN, CDR2 SYDVKM. This CDR3 region has 13 residues. V lost 5 bases to trimming and J lost 4 bases, with 10 bases between them. CDR3 protein: CASSPGSADTQYF. The CDR3 DNA reads TGTGCCAGCAGTCCGGGCTCCGCAGATACGCAGTATTTT.

This rearrangement joins TRBV9 to TRBJ2-3; 10 bases are shared with TRBD2. The germline V gene has CDR1 SGDLS and CDR2 YYNGEE. Losses at the gene ends were 4 bases for V and 2 bases for J; bases not matched to a gene: 7. The length of the CDR3 is 16 residues. The CDR3 loop is CASSPVLAGFTDTQYF. In DNA, the CDR3 is TGTGCCAGCAGCCCCGTACTAGCGGGGTTCACAGATACGCAGTATTTT. The variable domain in full, with the rest retrieved from reference TRBV9 and TRBJ2-3, is DSGVTQTPKHLITATGQRVTLRCSPRSGDLSVYWYQQSLDQGLQFLIQYYNGEERAKGNILERFSAQQFPDLHSELNLSSLELGDSALYFCASSPVLAGFTDTQYFGPGTRLTVL.

This clone was seen just once. The chain links TRBV30 to TRBJ1-3, with D perhaps TRBD1 (5 bases). The CDR3 sequence is 14 residues long. Germline V CDR1 and CDR2: GTSNPN, SVGIG (reference sequence). The V end lost 0 bases, the J end lost 4 bases, and 10 bases lay between the germline ends. CDR3 DNA sequence: TGTGCCTGGAGTGTAGGGACTCTCGGAAACACCATATATTTT. Amino acids: CAWSVGTLGNTIYF.

The V call is TRBV7-2, the J call TRBJ1-1, with 7 bases matching TRBD1. The CDR3 runs to 12 residues. CDR1 is SGHTA, CDR2 FQGNSA, per germline. V lost 10 bases, J lost 4 bases, and 6 bases stayed unmatched. The CDR3 DNA sequence: TGTGCCAACCCAGGGGGGGGCACTGAAGCTTTCTTT. Encoded protein: CANPGGGTEAFF.

The CDR3, as DNA: TGTGCCAGCAGTTACTCAGACAGGCCCTATGGCTACACCTTC. This encodes CASSYSDRPYGYTF. This sequence joins TRBV6-6 and TRBJ1-2; possibly TRBD1 for D (6 bases). The CDR3 length is 14 residues. The germline V gene has CDR1 MNHNY and CDR2 SVGAGI (reference sequence). V was trimmed by 0 bases and J by 4 bases, leaving 9 bases between them.

This chain connects TRBV6-6 to TRBJ2-7; possible D gene TRBD1, 5 bases. The V end was cut by 2 bases, the J end by 6 bases, with 17 bases between. This CDR3 region has 15 residues. The germline gives CDR1 MNHNY, CDR2 SVGAGI (reference sequence). CDR3 DNA: TGTGCCAGCAGTTACGGGGATAGGACAATATCCGAGCAGTACTTC. It encodes CASSYGDRTISEQYF.

The table lists this clone with a count of one. The chain links TRBV6-5 to TRBJ1-2, with 8 bases fitting TRBD1. This CDR3 has 14 residues. Unmatched junction bases numbered 7, after V lost 6 bases and J lost 4 bases. Germline V CDR1 and CDR2: MNHEY, SVGAGI. CDR3 in DNA: TGTGCCAGCAGCGGACAGGGCATAACCTATGGCTACACCTTC. This gives the protein CASSGQGITYGYTF.

The chain employs TRBV27 and TRBJ2-7; unclear D gene. Germline CDR1 reads MNHEY; CDR2 reads SMNVEV (reference sequence). The CDR3 has 15 amino acids. The V end was cut by 1 base, the J end by 3 bases, with 13 bases between. This CDR3 reads CASSLYPAADYEQYF. CDR3 bases: TGTGCCAGCAGTTTATACCCTGCGGCAGACTACGAGCAGTACTTC.

This clone was seen just once. The chain is built from TRBV6-5 and TRBJ1-2; 7 bases agree with TRBD1. Germline CDR1 MNHEY, CDR2 SVGAGI. This CDR3 region has 11 residues. J lost 7 bases, V lost 8 bases, and 4 bases had no gene match. The CDR3 DNA follows: TGTGCCAGCGGACAGGTGTTTGGCTACACCTTC. It encodes CASGQVFGYTF.

This CDR3 reads CASSQEGEETQYF. The CDR3 DNA is TGCGCCAGCAGCCAAGAGGGAGAAGAGACCCAGTACTTC. V gene TRBV4-1 combines with J gene TRBJ2-5; D is perhaps TRBD2 (5 bases). Trimming left V 0 bases short and J 3 bases short, with 5 bases between. Germline V gene data show CDR1 as MGHRA and CDR2 as YSYEKL. This CDR3 has 13 amino acids.

J is TRBJ2-1 and V is TRBV7-2; 10 nucleotides agree with TRBD2. V shed 10 bases and J 1 base; nucleotides not matched to a gene: 16. The CDR3 spans 18 residues. Germline CDR1 is SGHTA and CDR2 is FQGNSA. The CDR3, as DNA: TGTGCCACGGGCGTGGGTACAGGACTAGCGGAGTCCTACAATGAGCAGTTCTTC. It specifies CATGVGTGLAESYNEQFF.

The genes are TRBV7-9 and TRBJ1-3; 7 bases line up with TRBD1. V was clipped by 10 bases and J by 4 bases; unmatched bases: 10. Germline V CDR1 and CDR2: SEHNR, FQNEAQ (reference sequence). The CDR3 loop spans 14 amino acids. The CDR3 DNA reads TGTGCCACCATTGAGGGGGCGAAAGGAAACACCATATATTTT. Amino acid sequence: CATIEGAKGNTIYF.

The V gene is TRBV5-4, the J gene TRBJ2-3; 7 bases align to TRBD1. The V gene's germline CDR1 is SGHNT and CDR2 YYREEE (reference sequence). Trimming cost V 2 bases and J 3 bases; bases outside gene matches: 6. This CDR3 has 15 amino acids. CDR3 region: CASSFQYRGTDTQYF. Written as DNA, the CDR3 is TGTGCCAGCAGCTTCCAGTACAGGGGAACAGATACGCAGTATTTT.

This chain joins TRBV4-2 and TRBJ2-2; TRBD2 is a possible D gene (5 bases). The CDR3 covers 16 residues. Germline V gives CDR1 LGHNA, CDR2 YNFKEQ. Trimming cost V 0 bases and J 0 bases, with 8 bases left between them. CDR3 sequence reads: CASSQDPDSNTGELFF. The CDR3 region has the DNA TGTGCCAGCAGCCAAGATCCGGACTCGAACACCGGGGAGCTGTTTTTT.

As DNA, the CDR3 is TGTGCCAGCAGCTTCGGCAGGACGCTGGGGGATGGCTACACCTTC. Translating gives CASSFGRTLGDGYTF. V usage is TRBV7-9 and J usage is TRBJ1-2; TRBD1 is a possible D gene (5 bases). Looked up from germline, CDR1 is SEHNR and CDR2 is FQNEAQ (reference sequence). Trimming removed 3 bases at V and 6 bases at J, with 17 bases between. CDR3 length: 15 amino acids.

The chain carries TRBV5-1 and TRBJ1-1, with a tentative D call TRBD1 (5 bases). This CDR3 spans 15 amino acids. The ends were cut back, 6 bases at V and 6 bases at J, with 21 bases in the middle. The germline CDR1 and CDR2 sequences are SGHRS and YFSETQ. Written as DNA, the CDR3 is TGCGCCAGCACCCCGGGGAACAGGCCAAGGCCTGAAGCTTTCTTT. Protein sequence: CASTPGNRPRPEAFF.

The chain has TRBV27 and TRBJ1-1; D unresolved. Trimming left V 5 bases short and J 1 base short, with 20 bases between. This CDR3 has 17 amino acids. Looked up from germline, CDR1 is MNHEY and CDR2 is SMNVEV (reference sequence). CDR3 residues: CASSPPPGYATNTEAFF. The CDR3 nucleotides read TGTGCCAGCAGTCCCCCCCCTGGGTATGCAACGAACACTGAAGCTTTCTTT.

The chain recombines TRBV7-3 with TRBJ2-3; the D call may be TRBD1 or TRBD2 (5 bases each). Germline V lookup: CDR1 SGHTA, CDR2 FQGTGA. CDR3 size: 15 residues. The germline V and J ends were trimmed by 5 bases and 0 bases, with 12 bases remaining between them. In DNA form, the CDR3 reads TGTGCCAGCAGCAGAGGGGAATCTAGCACAGATACGCAGTATTTT. Amino acid sequence: CASSRGESSTDTQYF. The variable domain in full, completed from reference TRBV7-3 and TRBJ2-3, reads GAGVSQTPSNKVTEKGKYVELRCDPISGHTALYWYRQSLGQGPEFLIYFQGTGAADDSGLPNDRFFAVRPEGSVSTLKIQRTERGDSAVYLCASSRGESSTDTQYFGPGTRLTVL.

V gene TRBV6-6 combines with J gene TRBJ1-4; 7 nucleotides line up with TRBD1. Looked up from germline, CDR1 is MNHNY and CDR2 is SVGAGI (reference sequence). The V gene end was trimmed by 0 bases and the J gene end by 6 bases; junction bases not matched to a gene: 1. CDR3 length: 14 residues. The CDR3 region has the DNA TGTGCCAGCAGTTACTCAGGGGGCGATGAAAAACTGTTTTTT. Amino acids: CASSYSGGDEKLFF.

The chain has TRBV5-1 and TRBJ1-2, with 7 bases matching TRBD1. CDR3 length: 14 amino acids. The V and J ends lost 4 bases and 8 bases, in that order; junction bases with no gene match: 11. From germline, CDR1 is SGHRS and CDR2 YFSETQ. The CDR3 loop reads CASSTSTGLGGYTF. The DNA of the CDR3 is TGCGCCAGCAGCACCTCGACAGGGCTCGGGGGCTACACCTTC. Variable domain in full (rest from reference TRBV5-1 and TRBJ1-2): KAGVTQTPRYLIKTRGQQVTLSCSPISGHRSVSWYQQTPGQGLQFLFEYFSETQRNKGNFPGRFSGRQFSNSRSEMNVSTLELGDSALYLCASSTSTGLGGYTFGSGTRLTVV.

The rearrangement joins TRBV6-1 to TRBJ1-5; D uncertain. The CDR3 length is 14 residues. The V end was cut by 3 bases, the J end by 0 bases, with 6 bases between. Germline V gene data show CDR1 as MNHNS and CDR2 as SASEGT. CDR3 sequence: CASSEGRSNQPQHF. CDR3 DNA sequence: TGTGCCAGCAGTGAGGGCCGTAGCAATCAGCCCCAGCATTTT.